Presented here are 8 T cell receptor beta chains from one specimen sequenced in a study of cytotoxic CD8 clonotypes in ibrutinib-treated CLL (dated by TCRdb to the early 2020s). Library creation used the immunoSEQ multiplex PCR assay. TCRdb holds this immuneACCESS table with in-frame rearrangements only. Some clones are missing; in checked studies, unresolved V genes explain under half, and the rest has no known cause. The sample has 200,000 to 250,000 clones on record, about three quarters of them singletons. The ten largest clonotypes hold 15% of the sample. Interpreted using the paper, the time point label stands for: 20 to 30 months on ibrutinib. The specimen was PBMCs, collected after 24 months of ibrutinib treatment. The receptors were sampled from a human donor with chronic lymphocytic leukemia.

The chain carries TRBV7-6 and TRBJ2-1, with 9 bases fitting TRBD2. The ends lost 5 bases at V and 0 bases at J; junction bases unmatched: 8. The CDR3 has 17 amino acids. CDR1 is SGHVS and CDR2 is FNYEAQ in the germline V gene. The CDR3 loop is CASSPGGSGSSYNEQFF. In nucleotides, the CDR3 is TGTGCCAGCAGCCCCGGAGGTAGCGGGAGCTCCTACAATGAGCAGTTCTTC.

The chain is built from TRBV5-1 and TRBJ1-5; D is possibly TRBD1 (5 bases). The CDR3 is 14 amino acids. The V end was cut by 0 bases, the J end by 3 bases, with 7 bases between. Per germline, CDR1 SGHRS and CDR2 YFSETQ. The CDR3 DNA reads TGCGCCAGCAGCTTGGGGGGGACCAATCAGCCCCAGCATTTT. Translating it yields CASSLGGTNQPQHF.

The chain uses TRBV7-3 and TRBJ2-3; 9 nucleotides agree with TRBD2. Germline CDR1 reads SGHTA; CDR2 reads FQGTGA. The ends lost 6 bases at V and 3 bases at J; junction bases unmatched: 7. The CDR3 runs 15 residues. In DNA, the CDR3 is TGTGCCAGCAGTCCTACTAGCGGGCTAACAGATACGCAGTATTTT. It is translated as CASSPTSGLTDTQYF.

The J gene is TRBJ1-1, the V gene TRBV10-3; D may be TRBD1 (6 bases). Trimming took off 5 bases at V and 2 bases at J, with 9 bases between the two ends. The CDR3 spans 13 residues. Per germline, CDR1 ENHRY and CDR2 SYGVKD. CDR3 protein: CAISKGGNTEAFF. The CDR3 DNA reads as TGTGCCATCAGTAAAGGGGGAAACACTGAAGCTTTCTTT.

The rearrangement links TRBV18 to TRBJ2-7; unclear D gene. V lost 2 bases and J 2 bases, leaving 13 bases between the germline ends. There are 15 residues in the CDR3. Germline CDR1 KGHSH, CDR2 LQKENI. The CDR3 spells CASSPGQLGTYEQYF. As DNA, the CDR3 is TGTGCCAGCTCACCAGGCCAGCTCGGAACCTACGAGCAGTACTTC.

The rearrangement links TRBV2 to TRBJ2-7; TRBD2 is a possible D gene (5 bases). V was shortened by 2 bases and J by 2 bases, with 13 bases between the two germline ends. The CDR3 runs to 15 residues. Germline loops: CDR1 SNHLY, CDR2 FYNNEI. CDR3 residues: CASSERDRDPYEQYF. The CDR3 DNA reads TGTGCCAGCAGTGAACGTGATCGGGATCCCTACGAGCAGTACTTC. The full variable domain, in which reference TRBV2 and TRBJ2-7 provide the parts outside the CDR3, is EPEVTQTPSHQVTQMGQEVILRCVPISNHLYFYWYRQILGQKVEFLVSFYNNEISEKSEIFDDQFSVERPDGSNFTLKIRSTKLEDSAMYFCASSERDRDPYEQYFGPGTRLTVT.

The V gene is TRBV28, the J gene TRBJ2-3; D is ambiguous. Trimming took 3 bases from V and 0 from J, leaving 10 bases between them. Germline V lookup: CDR1 MDHEN, CDR2 SYDVKM. This CDR3 region has 15 residues. CDR3 residues: CASSFGYISTDTQYF. CDR3 nucleotide sequence: TGTGCCAGCAGTTTTGGGTACATAAGCACAGATACGCAGTATTTT.

The chain recombines TRBV15 with TRBJ2-7, with TRBD2 matching over 10 bases. V was clipped by 0 bases and J by 3 bases; unmatched bases: 5. CDR1 and CDR2 (germline): LNHNV, YYDKDF (reference sequence). CDR3 length: 16 residues. CDR3 protein: CATSRDPASGSYEQYF. CDR3 in DNA: TGTGCCACCAGCAGAGATCCGGCTAGCGGGAGCTACGAGCAGTACTTC.